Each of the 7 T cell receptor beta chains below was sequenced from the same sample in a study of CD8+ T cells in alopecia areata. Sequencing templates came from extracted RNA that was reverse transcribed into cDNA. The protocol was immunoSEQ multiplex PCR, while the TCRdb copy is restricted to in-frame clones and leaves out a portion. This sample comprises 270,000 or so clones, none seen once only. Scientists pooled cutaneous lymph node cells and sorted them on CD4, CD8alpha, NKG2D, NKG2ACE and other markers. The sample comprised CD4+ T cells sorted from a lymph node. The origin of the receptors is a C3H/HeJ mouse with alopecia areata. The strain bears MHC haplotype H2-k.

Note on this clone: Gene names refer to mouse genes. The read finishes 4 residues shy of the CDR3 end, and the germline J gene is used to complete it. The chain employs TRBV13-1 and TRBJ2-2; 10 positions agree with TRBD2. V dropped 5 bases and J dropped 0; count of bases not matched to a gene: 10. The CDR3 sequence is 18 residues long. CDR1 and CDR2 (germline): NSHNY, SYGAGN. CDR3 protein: CASRRGLGLFANTGQLYF. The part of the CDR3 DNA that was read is TGTGCCAGCAGGAGGGGACTGGGGTTATTTGCAAACACCGGG.

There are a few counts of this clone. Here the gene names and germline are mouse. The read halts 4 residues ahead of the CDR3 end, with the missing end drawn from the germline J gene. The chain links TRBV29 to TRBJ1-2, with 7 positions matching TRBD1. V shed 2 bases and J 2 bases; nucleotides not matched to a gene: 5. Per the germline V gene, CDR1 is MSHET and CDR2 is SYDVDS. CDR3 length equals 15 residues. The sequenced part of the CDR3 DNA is TGTGCTAGCAGTTTAAAGACAGGGAGGAACTCC. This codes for CASSLKTGRNS. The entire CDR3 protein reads CASSLKTGRNSDYTF. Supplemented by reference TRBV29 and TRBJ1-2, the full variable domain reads DMKVTQMPRYLIKRMGENVLLECGQDMSHETMYWYRQDPGLGLQLIYISYDVDSNSEGDIPKGYRVSRKKREHFSLILDSAKTNQTSVYFCASSLKTGRNSDYTFGSGTRLLVI.

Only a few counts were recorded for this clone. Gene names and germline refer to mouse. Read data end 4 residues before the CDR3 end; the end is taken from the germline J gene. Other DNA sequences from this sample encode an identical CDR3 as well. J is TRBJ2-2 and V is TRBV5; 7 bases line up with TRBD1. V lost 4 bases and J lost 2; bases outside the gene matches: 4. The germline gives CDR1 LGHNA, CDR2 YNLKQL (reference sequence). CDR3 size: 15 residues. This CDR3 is CASSRTGENTGQLYF. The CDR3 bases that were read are TGTGCCAGCAGCCGAACAGGGGAGAACACCGGG.

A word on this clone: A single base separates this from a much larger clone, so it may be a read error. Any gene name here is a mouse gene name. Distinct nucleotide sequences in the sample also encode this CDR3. CDR3 residues: CASSRTGGQDTQYF. The sequenced CDR3 bases are TGTGCCAGCAGTCGGACTGGGGGCCAAGAC. This rearrangement joins TRBV19 to TRBJ2-5; 10 nucleotides line up with TRBD2. The observed sequence ends 4 residues before the CDR3 terminus, with the missing tail filled in from the germline J gene. The junction had 1 base not matched to a gene; V was cut back by 4 bases and J by 2 bases. The germline CDR1 and CDR2 sequences are FNHDT and SITEND (reference sequence). The CDR3 totals 14 residues.

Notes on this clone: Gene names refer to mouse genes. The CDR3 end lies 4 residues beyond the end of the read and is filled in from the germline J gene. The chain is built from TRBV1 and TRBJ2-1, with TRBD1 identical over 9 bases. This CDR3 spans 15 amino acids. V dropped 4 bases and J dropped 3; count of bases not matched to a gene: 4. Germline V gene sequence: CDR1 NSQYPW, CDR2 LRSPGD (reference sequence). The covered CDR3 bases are TGCACCTGCAGTGACAGGGGGCGCGGCTATGCT. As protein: CTCSDRGRGYA. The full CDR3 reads CTCSDRGRGYAEQFF.

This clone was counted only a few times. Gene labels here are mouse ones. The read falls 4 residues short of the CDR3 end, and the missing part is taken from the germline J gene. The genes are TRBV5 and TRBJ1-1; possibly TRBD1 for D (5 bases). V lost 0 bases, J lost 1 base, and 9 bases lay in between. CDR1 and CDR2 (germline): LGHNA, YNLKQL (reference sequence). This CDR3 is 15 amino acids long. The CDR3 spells CASSQDVDRNTEVFF. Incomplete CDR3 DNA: TGTGCCAGCAGCCAAGATGTAGACAGAAACACA.

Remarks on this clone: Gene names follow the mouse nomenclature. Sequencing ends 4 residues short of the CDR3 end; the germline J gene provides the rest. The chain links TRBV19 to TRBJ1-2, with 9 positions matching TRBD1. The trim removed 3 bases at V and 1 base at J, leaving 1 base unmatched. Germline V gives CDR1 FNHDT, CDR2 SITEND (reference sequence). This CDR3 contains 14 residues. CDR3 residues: CASSRDRENSDYTF. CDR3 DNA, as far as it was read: TGTGCCAGCAGTAGGGACAGGGAAAACTCC.